The 27 T cell receptor beta chains reported below all come from one sample, sequenced in a study of shared clonotypes between healthy human individuals (dated by TCRdb to about 2020). Libraries were constructed by the immunoSEQ multiplex PCR assay. TCRdb provides this immuneACCESS table in a form limited to in-frame rearrangements. Some clones are lacking; in checked studies, under half of them reflect an unresolved V gene, and why the rest are absent is not known. The sample contains over a million clones, approximately 72% of them found a single time. The ten largest account for about 1.5% of the sample. Sequencing was carried out using memory CD4+ T cells sorted from blood. The intended sense of this specimen's cell subset or site label: CD45RA-negative fraction. These receptors all stem from a man aged 18 to 29 in good health.

The chain combines TRBV2 with TRBJ2-1, with 10 bases identical to TRBD2. The CDR3 runs 15 residues. The germline V gene has CDR1 SNHLY and CDR2 FYNNEI. J lost 6 bases, V lost 6 bases, and 8 bases had no gene match. The CDR3 region is CASRGTSERPNEQFF. The CDR3, as DNA: TGTGCCAGCAGAGGGACTAGCGAGCGACCCAATGAGCAGTTCTTC.

This chain joins TRBV28 and TRBJ2-7; D might be TRBD1 (7 bases). Germline loops: CDR1 MDHEN, CDR2 SYDVKM. This CDR3 is built from 14 residues. V was shortened by 7 bases and J by 6 bases, with 19 bases between the two germline ends. CDR3 protein: CASTPWQGGLEQYF. The CDR3 bases are TGTGCCAGCACTCCCTGGCAGGGGGGCCTCGAGCAGTACTTC.

This sequence joins TRBV30 and TRBJ1-5; D not resolved. Trimming cost V 2 bases and J 0 bases, with 11 bases left between them. This CDR3 is 15 amino acids long. Per germline, CDR1 GTSNPN and CDR2 SVGIG (reference sequence). The CDR3 DNA follows: TGTGCCTGGAGTTCGGATAGGACTAGCAATCAGCCCCAGCATTTT. Amino acid sequence: CAWSSDRTSNQPQHF.

The J gene is TRBJ2-1, the V gene TRBV19; a possible D gene is TRBD2 (6 bases). Trimming stripped 9 bases from V and 5 bases from J, with 17 bases between. Germline loops: CDR1 LNHDA, CDR2 SQIVND (reference sequence). This CDR3 is 14 amino acids long. The CDR3 nucleotides read TGTGCCAGCCAATGGGGAGCTAGCGACAATGAGCAGTTCTTC. Its protein product is CASQWGASDNEQFF.

The chain joins TRBV7-2 to TRBJ2-5; weak D call: TRBD2 (6 bases). This CDR3 region has 15 residues. The ends were cut back, 1 base at V and 1 base at J, with 10 bases in the middle. Germline CDR1 reads SGHTA; CDR2 reads FQGNSA. In nucleotides, the CDR3 is TGTGCCAGCAGCTTAGTGCCGGGAGTCCAAGAGACCCAGTACTTC. This translates into CASSLVPGVQETQYF.

This clone was counted once. The genes are TRBV7-9 and TRBJ1-2, with D perhaps matching TRBD1 (5 bases). Per the germline V gene, CDR1 is SEHNR and CDR2 is FQNEAQ (reference sequence). CDR3 size: 12 residues. The V end lost 1 base, the J end lost 7 bases, and 7 bases lay between the germline ends. The CDR3 is CASSLDRTGYTF. CDR3 in DNA: TGTGCCAGCAGCTTAGACAGGACTGGCTACACCTTC.

The rearrangement links TRBV7-2 to TRBJ2-2, with 8 positions matching TRBD1. The CDR3 covers 15 residues. Germline-derived CDR1 and CDR2 are SGHTA and FQGNSA. V dropped 4 bases and J dropped 6; count of bases not matched to a gene: 7. The CDR3 DNA is TGTGCCAGCAGCTCCCCAACGACAGGGGCCGGGGAGCTGTTTTTT. It encodes CASSSPTTGAGELFF.

The gene calls are TRBV14 and TRBJ2-2; 9 bases match TRBD2. The CDR3 covers 16 residues. The V gene's germline CDR1 is SGHDN and CDR2 FVKESK. V gave up 2 bases and J gave up 5 bases; unmatched junction bases: 6. The CDR3 DNA sequence: TGTGCCAGCAGCCAACGGCGGGGGGGAACTACCGGGGAGCTGTTTTTT. Protein: CASSQRRGGTTGELFF.

V is TRBV10-3 and J is TRBJ1-2; D call uncertain. Germline-derived CDR1 and CDR2 are ENHRY and SYGVKD. The CDR3 consists of 14 residues. Trimming pared 2 bases from V and 5 bases from J, leaving 12 bases between. The CDR3 protein is CAISEGVGRYGYTF. DNA of the CDR3: TGTGCCATCAGTGAGGGGGTAGGACGGTATGGCTACACCTTC.

This chain connects TRBV5-4 to TRBJ1-6; D uncertain. The germline V and J ends were trimmed by 4 bases and 8 bases, with 10 bases remaining between them. The CDR3 length is 13 residues. Per germline, CDR1 SGHNT and CDR2 YYREEE (reference sequence). The CDR3 loop reads CASSNTQYSPLHF. CDR3 nucleotide sequence: TGTGCCAGCAGCAACACTCAGTATTCACCCCTCCACTTT.

The J gene is TRBJ1-2, the V gene TRBV28; TRBD1 agrees at 8 bases. The CDR3 totals 16 residues. CDR1 is MDHEN and CDR2 is SYDVKM in the germline V gene. V shed 3 bases, J shed 7 bases, and the junction held 13 bases outside the gene matches. The CDR3 spells CASSFSFVGQGSGYTF. In nucleotides, the CDR3 is TGTGCCAGCAGTTTCTCATTCGTCGGACAGGGCTCTGGCTACACCTTC.

The chain has TRBV28 and TRBJ1-1; possibly TRBD1 for D (5 bases). V lost 3 bases to trimming and J lost 1 base, with 12 bases between them. The CDR3 has 15 residues. The germline CDR1 and CDR2 sequences are MDHEN and SYDVKM. This chain's CDR3 is CASSFIGTKNTEAFF. CDR3 nucleotides: TGTGCCAGCAGTTTTATTGGGACGAAGAACACTGAAGCTTTCTTT.

The chain links TRBV15 to TRBJ2-5; unclear D gene. The CDR3 totals 12 residues. Trimming took 4 bases from V and 7 from J, leaving 10 bases between them. Germline assignment: CDR1 LNHNV and CDR2 YYDKDF (reference sequence). Here the CDR3 reads CATSKDRVTQYF. The CDR3, as DNA: TGTGCCACCAGCAAGGACCGGGTGACCCAGTACTTC.

This clone was seen a handful of times. This chain connects TRBV19 to TRBJ1-1; 8 positions agree with TRBD1. This CDR3 is 13 amino acids long. Germline CDR1 and CDR2: LNHDA and SQIVND (reference sequence). With V trimmed by 6 bases and J by 1 base, 1 base remained unmatched. CDR3 protein: CASRQGANTEAFF. CDR3 coding DNA: TGTGCCAGTAGGCAGGGGGCGAACACTGAAGCTTTCTTT.

J is TRBJ2-3 and V is TRBV7-2, with no clear D. CDR3 size: 15 residues. Between the trimmed V and J ends, which lost 4 bases and 2 bases, there was a span of 13 bases. Germline V gene lookup returns CDR1 SGHTA and CDR2 FQGNSA. CDR3 loop: CASSSPTPSTDTQYF. The CDR3 DNA is TGTGCCAGCAGCTCTCCGACCCCATCCACAGATACGCAGTATTTT. Full variable domain (outside the CDR3, taken from reference TRBV7-2 and TRBJ2-3): GAGVSQSPSNKVTEKGKDVELRCDPISGHTALYWYRQSLGQGLEFLIYFQGNSAPDKSGLPSDRFSAERTGGSVSTLTIQRTQQEDSAVYLCASSSPTPSTDTQYFGPGTRLTVL.

V gene TRBV19 combines with J gene TRBJ2-2; 8 nucleotides match TRBD2. The CDR3 spans 16 residues. The V gene's germline CDR1 is LNHDA and CDR2 SQIVND (reference sequence). V gave up 4 bases and J gave up 1 base; unmatched junction bases: 5. The CDR3 region is CASSSPGGGNTGELFF. CDR3 in DNA: TGTGCCAGTAGTAGTCCGGGAGGGGGGAACACCGGGGAGCTGTTTTTT.

This rearrangement joins TRBV30 to TRBJ2-3; 9 bases map to TRBD2. V trimming: 5 bases; J trimming: 3 bases; junction bases outside the gene matches: 6. This CDR3 contains 14 residues. The V gene's germline CDR1 is GTSNPN and CDR2 SVGIG (reference sequence). The CDR3 sequence is CAWAQRGVTDTQYF. CDR3 in DNA: TGTGCCTGGGCCCAGCGGGGGGTAACAGATACGCAGTATTTT.

This sequence joins TRBV19 and TRBJ1-2; D gene ambiguous. CDR1 is LNHDA and CDR2 is SQIVND in the germline V gene (reference sequence). The CDR3 has 11 amino acids. Trimming shortened V by 8 bases and J by 8 bases, and 12 bases separated the two germline ends. CDR3 region: CASRALGGYTF. In DNA form, the CDR3 reads TGTGCCAGTCGAGCCCTTGGGGGCTACACCTTC. The full variable domain, its missing parts supplied by reference TRBV19 and TRBJ1-2, is DGGITQSPKYLFRKEGQNVTLSCEQNLNHDAMYWYRQDPGQGLRLIYYSQIVNDFQKGDIAEGYSVSREKKESFPLTVTSAQKNPTAFYLCASRALGGYTFGSGTRLTVV.

The chain uses TRBV29-1 and TRBJ1-5, with 7 bases lining up with TRBD1. CDR3 length: 13 amino acids. Germline-derived CDR1 and CDR2 are SQVTM and ANQGSEA. Trimming took 8 bases from V and 4 from J; bases not matched to a gene: 8. The DNA for the CDR3 is TGCAGCTATCAGACAGGGATGAATCAGCCCCAGCATTTT. This translates into CSYQTGMNQPQHF.

V usage is TRBV27 and J usage is TRBJ2-7; no reliable D call. The germline V gene has CDR1 MNHEY and CDR2 SMNVEV (reference sequence). The CDR3 is 14 amino acids. V was shortened by 4 bases and J by 1 base, with 11 bases between the two germline ends. DNA of the CDR3: TGTGCCAGCAGTTATACTCCGGCTTCCTACGAGCAGTACTTC. Its protein is CASSYTPASYEQYF.

The chain links TRBV29-1 to TRBJ2-1, with 10 bases lining up with TRBD1. V lost 5 bases and J lost 3; bases outside the gene matches: 4. Germline CDR1 and CDR2: SQVTM and ANQGSEA. The CDR3 totals 14 residues. The DNA for the CDR3 is TGCAGCGTTCTGACAGGGGGCAACTACAATGAGCAGTTCTTC. Protein sequence: CSVLTGGNYNEQFF.

This clone came up once. The chain joins TRBV9 to TRBJ2-5; TRBD2 matches at 15 bases. J gave up 2 bases and V 4 bases, and 3 bases lay outside the gene matches. The germline V gene has CDR1 SGDLS and CDR2 YYNGEE. This CDR3 contains 16 residues. The CDR3 nucleotides are TGTGCCAGCAGCACTGGACTAGCGGGAGGGCAAGAGACCCAGTACTTC. Translation: CASSTGLAGGQETQYF.

This clone was picked up a small number of times. The gene calls are TRBV5-4 and TRBJ2-7, with 11 positions matching TRBD1. CDR1 SGHNT and CDR2 YYREEE come from the germline V gene (reference sequence). This CDR3 is 14 amino acids long. The J segment lost 5 bases and the V segment lost 0 bases, leaving 1 base of the junction unmatched. CDR3 region: CASSLVDRGHEQYF. The CDR3, as DNA: TGTGCCAGCAGCTTGGTGGACAGGGGGCACGAGCAGTACTTC.

This chain connects TRBV11-2 to TRBJ2-2; no clear D. CDR1 is SGHAT and CDR2 is FQNNGV in the germline V gene. The length of the CDR3 is 14 residues. V lost 4 bases and J 0 bases, leaving 6 bases between the germline ends. The CDR3 protein is CASSSQPNTGELFF. CDR3 bases: TGTGCCAGCAGCTCACAGCCGAACACCGGGGAGCTGTTTTTT.

This clone was seen once. J is TRBJ2-2 and V is TRBV4-1; no definite D call. The germline V and J ends were trimmed by 1 base and 6 bases, with 6 bases remaining between them. Germline V CDR1 and CDR2: MGHRA, YSYEKL. This CDR3 spans 13 amino acids. The CDR3 sequence is CASSQGGSGELFF. DNA for the CDR3: TGCGCCAGCAGCCAAGGGGGTTCCGGGGAGCTGTTTTTT.

This chain's CDR3 is CASSPGRSYEQYF. As DNA, the CDR3 is TGTGCCAGCAGCCCGGGACGGTCCTACGAGCAGTACTTC. This chain connects TRBV5-6 to TRBJ2-7; TRBD1 or TRBD2 may be the D gene (5 bases each). The CDR3 loop spans 13 amino acids. Per the germline V gene, CDR1 is SGHDT and CDR2 is YYEEEE. The germline V and J ends were trimmed by 4 bases and 1 base, with 9 bases remaining between them.

The CDR3 DNA follows: TGCGCCAGCAGCCTCAACAGGGGGCCGGAGACCCAGTACTTC. This encodes CASSLNRGPETQYF. The chain recombines TRBV4-3 with TRBJ2-5, with TRBD1 identical over 9 bases. V dropped 4 bases and J dropped 5; count of bases not matched to a gene: 5. Per the germline V gene, CDR1 is LGHNA and CDR2 is YSLEER. This CDR3 is 14 amino acids long.